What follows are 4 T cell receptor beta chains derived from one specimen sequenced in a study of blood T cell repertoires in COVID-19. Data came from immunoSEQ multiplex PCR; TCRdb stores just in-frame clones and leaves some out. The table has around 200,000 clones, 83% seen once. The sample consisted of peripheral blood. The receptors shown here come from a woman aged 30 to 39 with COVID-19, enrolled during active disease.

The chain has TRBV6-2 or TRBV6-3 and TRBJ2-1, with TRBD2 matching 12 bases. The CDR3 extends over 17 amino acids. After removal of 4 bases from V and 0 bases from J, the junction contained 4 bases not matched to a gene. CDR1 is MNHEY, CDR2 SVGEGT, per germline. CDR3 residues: CASSSGLAGSSYNEQFF. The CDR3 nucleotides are TGTGCCAGCAGTTCCGGACTAGCGGGGAGCTCCTACAATGAGCAGTTCTTC.

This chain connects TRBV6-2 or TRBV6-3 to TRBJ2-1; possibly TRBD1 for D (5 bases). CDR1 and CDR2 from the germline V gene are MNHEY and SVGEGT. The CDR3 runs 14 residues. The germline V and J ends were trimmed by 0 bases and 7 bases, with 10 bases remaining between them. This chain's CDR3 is CASSYSQGWNEQFF. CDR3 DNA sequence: TGTGCCAGCAGTTACTCTCAGGGTTGGAATGAGCAGTTCTTC.

CDR3 sequence reads: CASSLQGFGYGYTF. The CDR3 nucleotides read TGTGCCAGCAGCCTTCAGGGGTTTGGCTATGGCTACACCTTC. The chain links TRBV5-4 to TRBJ1-2; possibly TRBD1 for D (6 bases). V lost 4 bases and J lost 4, with 14 bases in between. In germline, CDR1 is SGHNT, CDR2 YYREEE (reference sequence). The CDR3 runs 14 residues.

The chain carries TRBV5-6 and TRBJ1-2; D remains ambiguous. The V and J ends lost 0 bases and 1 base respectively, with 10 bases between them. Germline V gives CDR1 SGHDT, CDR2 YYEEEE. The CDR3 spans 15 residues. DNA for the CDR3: TGTGCCAGCAGCTTGGGGAACACAGTTAACTATGGCTACACCTTC. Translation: CASSLGNTVNYGYTF.